This entry concerns a single T cell receptor beta chain. TCRdb keeps only in-frame clones here, not all; method: immunoSEQ multiplex PCR. The sample yields some 700,000 clones, 88% seen once. These data originate in a study of shared T cell receptors in the human thymus. The germline gives CDR1 LNHDA, CDR2 SQIVND (reference sequence). The length of the CDR3 is 14 residues. V shed 3 bases and J shed 5 bases, with 11 bases lying between them. These sequences were also reported in another study, on human thymus T cells. Turning to that study: Having corrective surgery for congenital heart defects, healthy Finnish infants were the ones who donated. In corrective heart surgery, resections were taken, and these provided the thymus tissue. Related studies found that unrelated individuals share highly overlapping thymic repertoires.

V usage is TRBV19 and J usage is TRBJ1-5; possible D gene TRBD1, 5 bases. The TCR was taken from a boy under two years old with a congenital heart defect. Specimen: thymocytes. CDR3 loop: CASSIGGGDQPQHF. CDR3 coding DNA: TGTGCCAGTAGTATCGGTGGAGGGGATCAGCCCCAGCATTTT.